This is a list of T cell receptor beta chains from one sample in a study of cytomegalovirus exposure and HLA in healthy donors. Profiled with immunoSEQ multiplex PCR; TCRdb holds only in-frame clones, not every one. Of around 110,000 clones listed, just over 70% are singletons. The sample was PBMCs. All receptors come from a boy aged 5-17 years in good health and CMV-seronegative. CDR3s include the opening cysteine and the closing phenylalanine or tryptophan. The D gene is left open where the match is weak. The size of a clone is reported for some rows only, either as once, few or many, or as a class for expanded clones.

TRBD1	TRBV7-9	-	TRBJ2-7	CASSSPRGQSSYEQYF	TGTGCCAGCAGCTCCCCTAGGGGACAGAGCTCCTACGAGCAGTACTTC
TRBD1	TRBV5-1	-	TRBJ1-3	CASEETGSGNTIYF	TGCGCCAGCGAAGAGACAGGGTCTGGAAACACCATATATTTT
-	TRBV2	-	TRBJ1-1	CASSDQGMNTEAFF	TGTGCCAGCAGTGACCAGGGGATGAACACTGAAGCTTTCTTT
-	TRBV7-2	-	TRBJ1-1	CASSLGLQGHTEAFF	TGTGCCAGCAGCTTAGGTCTCCAGGGGCACACTGAAGCTTTCTTT
TRBD1	TRBV19	few	TRBJ1-1	CASTRGRGAFF	TGTGCCAGTACCCGAGGCAGGGGGGCTTTCTTT
-	TRBV30	few	TRBJ1-4	CAWSVGGTDTNEKLFF	TGTGCCTGGAGTGTCGGGGGTACTGACACTAATGAAAAACTGTTTTTT
TRBD1	TRBV19	-	TRBJ1-2	CASSIPGQGAFGYTF	TGTGCCAGTAGTATACCCGGACAGGGGGCTTTTGGCTACACCTTC
-	TRBV2	-	TRBJ2-7	CASSEKVREAEQYF	TGTGCCAGCAGTGAAAAGGTCAGAGAGGCCGAGCAGTACTTC
-	TRBV6-5	-	TRBJ1-5	CASRRHTGIQPQHF	TGTGCCAGCAGACGACATACAGGGATTCAGCCCCAGCATTTT
-	TRBV14	-	TRBJ1-2	CASSQKGRAGGYTF	TGTGCCAGCAGCCAAAAAGGGAGAGCGGGAGGATACACCTTC
-	TRBV13	-	TRBJ2-1	CASSLSLEQFF	TGTGCCAGCAGCCTGTCCTTGGAGCAGTTCTTC
-	TRBV9	few	TRBJ2-3	CASSVVHSTDTQYF	TGTGCCAGCAGCGTAGTACATAGCACAGATACGCAGTATTTT
-	TRBV2	few	TRBJ1-5	CASSKDPTRGNQPQHF	TGTGCCAGCAGTAAAGACCCCACGAGGGGCAATCAGCCCCAGCATTTT
-	TRBV13	-	TRBJ2-7	CASSSPMAGRYEQYF	TGTGCCAGCAGCTCCCCTATGGCAGGCCGATACGAGCAGTACTTC
TRBD2	TRBV29-1	-	TRBJ2-1	CSVVGTSSYNEQFF	TGCAGCGTTGTGGGGACTAGCTCCTACAATGAGCAGTTCTTC
TRBD2	TRBV11-3	-	TRBJ2-1	CASLQAGVNEQFF	TGTGCCAGCCTCCAGGCGGGAGTGAATGAGCAGTTCTTC
-	TRBV28	few	TRBJ1-2	CASRGGPTGYGYTF	TGTGCCAGCAGGGGGGGACCAACGGGCTATGGCTACACCTTC
TRBD1	TRBV30	-	TRBJ1-2	CAWSDASDRGPYGYTF	TGTGCCTGGAGTGACGCTTCCGACAGGGGCCCGTATGGCTACACCTTC
TRBD1	TRBV27	-	TRBJ2-7	CATRTGWGGEQYF	TGTGCCACGCGGACAGGGTGGGGCGGAGAGCAGTACTTC
-	TRBV9	-	TRBJ1-5	CASSVDPGGNQPQHF	TGTGCCAGCAGCGTAGATCCAGGTGGCAATCAGCCCCAGCATTTT
TRBD2	TRBV7-2	-	TRBJ2-3	CASSDAGTSGGTDTQYF	TGTGCCAGCAGCGACGCCGGGACTAGCGGGGGCACAGATACGCAGTATTTT
-	TRBV30	-	TRBJ1-1	CAWSGRVVRMLRNTEAFF	TGTGCCTGGAGCGGGAGGGTGGTAAGGATGTTGCGGAACACTGAAGCTTTCTTT
-	TRBV30	-	TRBJ1-6	CAWSVGQNSYNSPLHF	TGTGCCTGGAGTGTCGGACAGAACTCCTATAATTCACCCCTCCACTTT
-	TRBV29-1	-	TRBJ2-7	CSVRGGKGGYEQYF	TGCAGCGTGAGGGGAGGGAAGGGGGGTTACGAGCAGTACTTC
-	TRBV2	-	TRBJ1-2	CASKSRGNYGYTF	TGTGCCAGCAAGTCCAGGGGCAACTATGGCTACACCTTC
-	TRBV5-1	-	TRBJ2-1	CASTQGGAPYNEQFF	TGCGCCAGCACGCAAGGGGGGGCCCCCTACAATGAGCAGTTCTTC
TRBD2	TRBV10-1	-	TRBJ2-7	CASSEGLAEAPEQYF	TGCGCCAGCAGCGAAGGACTAGCGGAGGCACCAGAGCAGTACTTC
TRBD1	TRBV5-1	once	TRBJ2-5	CASSLGDRVQETQYF	TGCGCCAGCAGCTTGGGGGACAGGGTTCAGGAGACCCAGTACTTC
TRBD2	TRBV28	once	TRBJ2-2	CASSLFSGGATGELFF	TGTGCCAGCAGTTTATTTAGCGGGGGCGCCACGGGGGAGCTGTTTTTT
-	TRBV5-4	-	TRBJ1-3	CASSLRRGSGNTIYF	TGTGCCAGCAGCTTGCGAAGGGGATCCGGAAACACCATATATTTT
-	TRBV6-5	few	TRBJ1-5	CASRFRENQPQHF	TGTGCCAGCAGGTTCCGGGAGAATCAGCCCCAGCATTTT
-	TRBV2	-	TRBJ1-2	CASSDSQGIGYGYTF	TGTGCCAGCAGTGATTCGCAGGGCATAGGCTATGGCTACACCTTC
TRBD1	TRBV5-6	-	TRBJ2-3	CASSSGQGTDTQYF	TGTGCCAGCAGCTCTGGACAGGGAACAGATACGCAGTATTTT